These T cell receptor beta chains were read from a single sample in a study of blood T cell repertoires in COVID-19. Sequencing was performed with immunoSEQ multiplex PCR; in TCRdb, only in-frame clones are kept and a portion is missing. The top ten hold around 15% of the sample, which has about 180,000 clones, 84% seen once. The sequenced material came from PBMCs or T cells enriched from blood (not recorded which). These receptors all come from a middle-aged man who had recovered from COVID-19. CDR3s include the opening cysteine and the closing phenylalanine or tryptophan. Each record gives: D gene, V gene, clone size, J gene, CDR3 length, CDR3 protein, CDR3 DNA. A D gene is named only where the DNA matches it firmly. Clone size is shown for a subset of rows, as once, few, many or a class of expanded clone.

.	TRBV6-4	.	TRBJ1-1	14	CATRREGMNTEAFF	TGTGCCACTAGGCGGGAGGGTATGAACACTGAAGCTTTCTTT
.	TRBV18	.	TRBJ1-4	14	CASSPGGANEKLFF	TGTGCCAGCTCGCCGGGCGGGGCTAATGAAAAACTGTTTTTT
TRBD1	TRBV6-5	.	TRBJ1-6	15	CASSYGGQGYSPLHF	TGTGCCAGCAGTTACGGGGGACAGGGTTATTCACCCCTCCACTTT
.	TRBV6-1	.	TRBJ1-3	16	CASSEATVVTGNTIYF	TGTGCCAGCAGTGAAGCGACAGTTGTTACTGGAAACACCATATATTTT
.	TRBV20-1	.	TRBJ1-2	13	CSASTRVNYGYTF	TGCAGTGCTAGTACCAGGGTTAACTATGGCTACACCTTC
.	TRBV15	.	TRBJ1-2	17	CATSRRLGGGEEYGYTF	TGTGCCACCAGCAGGCGTTTGGGAGGAGGGGAAGAATATGGCTACACCTTC
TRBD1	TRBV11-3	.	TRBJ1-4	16	CASSLGQVTCNEKLFF	TGTGCCAGCAGCTTGGGACAGGTGACTTGTAATGAAAAACTGTTTTTT
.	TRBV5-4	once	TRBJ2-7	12	CASSLVNREQYF	TGTGCCAGCAGCTTGGTCAACAGGGAGCAGTACTTC
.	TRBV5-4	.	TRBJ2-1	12	CASSFDNNEQFF	TGTGCCAGCAGCTTTGACAACAATGAGCAGTTCTTC
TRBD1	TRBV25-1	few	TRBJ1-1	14	CASSESGRGPEAFF	TGTGCCAGCAGTGAATCTGGCAGGGGGCCTGAAGCTTTCTTT
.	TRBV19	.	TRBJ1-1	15	CASSLDGRGIAEAFF	TGTGCCAGTAGTCTCGACGGGAGGGGGATCGCTGAAGCTTTCTTT
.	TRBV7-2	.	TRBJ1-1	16	CASSRRVAGESTEAFF	TGTGCCAGCAGCCGGCGGGTAGCAGGGGAGAGCACTGAAGCTTTCTTT
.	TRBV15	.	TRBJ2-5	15	CATSRVHGSQETQYF	TGTGCCACCAGCAGAGTCCACGGGAGCCAAGAGACCCAGTACTTC
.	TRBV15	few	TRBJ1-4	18	CATSRGGGRISFGEKLFF	TGTGCCACCAGCAGAGGGGGGGGCAGGATTAGCTTTGGGGAAAAACTGTTTTTT
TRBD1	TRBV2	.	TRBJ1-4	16	CASSRPGQGATTPPFF	TGTGCCAGCAGTAGACCAGGACAGGGGGCGACTACCCCCCCGTTTTTT
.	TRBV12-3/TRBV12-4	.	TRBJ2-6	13	CASRRTGANVLTF	TGTGCCAGCAGGCGGACTGGGGCCAACGTCCTGACTTTC
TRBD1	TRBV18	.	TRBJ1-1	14	CASSPRDRQAEAFF	TGTGCCAGCTCACCGAGGGACAGGCAGGCTGAAGCTTTCTTT
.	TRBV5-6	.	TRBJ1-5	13	CASSLAGFQPQHF	TGTGCCAGCAGCTTGGCAGGGTTTCAGCCCCAGCATTTT
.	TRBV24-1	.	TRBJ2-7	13	CATSDFSGDEQYF	TGTGCCACCAGTGATTTCTCAGGGGACGAGCAGTACTTC
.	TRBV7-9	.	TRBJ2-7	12	CASSQLSYEQYF	TGTGCCAGCAGCCAACTTTCCTACGAGCAGTACTTC
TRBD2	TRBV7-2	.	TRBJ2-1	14	CASRRGGASNEQFF	TGTGCCAGCAGGCGCGGGGGGGCCAGTAATGAGCAGTTCTTC
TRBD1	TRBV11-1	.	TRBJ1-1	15	CASSLGQGANTEAFF	TGTGCCAGCAGCTTAGGTCAGGGGGCCAACACTGAAGCTTTCTTT
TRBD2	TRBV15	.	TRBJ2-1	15	CATSSGRGAINEQFF	TGTGCCACCAGCAGCGGGCGGGGGGCGATAAATGAGCAGTTCTTC
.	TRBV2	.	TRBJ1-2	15	CASSDPAQGNYGYTF	TGTGCCAGCAGTGACCCCGCCCAGGGTAACTATGGCTACACCTTC
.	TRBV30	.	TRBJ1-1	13	CAWSVSINTEAFF	TGTGCCTGGAGTGTAAGCATCAACACTGAAGCTTTCTTT
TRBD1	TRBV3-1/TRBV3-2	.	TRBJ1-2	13	CASSLDRLNGYTF	TGTGCCAGCAGCCTGGACAGGTTGAATGGCTACACCTTC
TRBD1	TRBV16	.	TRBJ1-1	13	CASSSLQGTEAFF	TGTGCCAGCAGCTCGCTACAGGGGACTGAAGCTTTCTTT
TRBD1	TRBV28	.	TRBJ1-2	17	CASRSPTGGRSNYGYTF	TGTGCCAGCAGGAGTCCGACAGGGGGGAGGTCTAACTATGGCTACACCTTC
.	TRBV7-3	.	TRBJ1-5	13	CASSLAPDQPQHF	TGTGCCAGCAGCTTGGCCCCCGATCAGCCCCAGCATTTT
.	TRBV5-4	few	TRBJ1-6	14	CASSLQGNNSPLHF	TGTGCCAGCAGCTTGCAGGGGAATAATTCACCCCTCCACTTT
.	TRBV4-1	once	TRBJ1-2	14	CASSQNQGFYGYTF	TGCGCCAGCAGCCAAAACCAGGGGTTCTATGGCTACACCTTC
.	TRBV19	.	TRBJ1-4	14	CASSVQGPNEKLFF	TGTGCCAGTAGCGTACAGGGACCCAATGAAAAACTGTTTTTT
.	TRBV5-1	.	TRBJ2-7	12	CASSLDGYEQYF	TGCGCCAGCAGCTTGGACGGCTACGAGCAGTACTTC
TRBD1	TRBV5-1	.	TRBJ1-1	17	CASSSRDRGHGNTEAFF	TGCGCCAGCAGCAGCCGGGACAGGGGCCACGGGAACACTGAAGCTTTCTTT
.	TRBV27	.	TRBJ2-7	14	CASSLFALGYEQYF	TGTGCCAGCAGTTTATTCGCCCTCGGTTACGAGCAGTACTTC
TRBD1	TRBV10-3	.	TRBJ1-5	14	CAISFSRGDQPQHF	TGTGCCATCAGTTTTTCCAGGGGGGATCAGCCCCAGCATTTT
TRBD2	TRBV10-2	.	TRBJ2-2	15	CASSEGRGGTGELFF	TGCGCCAGCAGTGAAGGCCGCGGGGGGACCGGGGAGCTGTTTTTT
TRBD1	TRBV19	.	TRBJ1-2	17	CASSMGQGASIYNGYTF	TGTGCCAGTAGTATGGGGCAGGGGGCCTCAATTTACAATGGCTACACCTTC
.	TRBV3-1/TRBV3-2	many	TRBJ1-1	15	CASSQGGGRLTEAFF	TGTGCCAGCAGCCAAGGGGGGGGGCGCCTGACTGAAGCTTTCTTT
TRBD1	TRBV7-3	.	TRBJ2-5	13	CASSLTGSETQYF	TGTGCCAGCAGCCTGACAGGGTCAGAGACCCAGTACTTC
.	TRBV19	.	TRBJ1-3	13	CATRVGSGNTIYF	TGTGCCACCAGGGTTGGAAGTGGAAACACCATATATTTT
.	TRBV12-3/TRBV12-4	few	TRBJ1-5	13	CASSLSQNQPQHF	TGTGCCAGCAGTTTAAGTCAGAATCAGCCCCAGCATTTT
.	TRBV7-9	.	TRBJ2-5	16	CASSLAGPLRGETQYF	TGTGCCAGCAGCTTAGCTGGGCCTCTTAGGGGAGAGACCCAGTACTTC
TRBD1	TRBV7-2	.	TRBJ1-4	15	CASSSRQGAVLKLFF	TGTGCCAGCAGCTCCCGACAGGGGGCGGTTTTAAAACTGTTTTTT
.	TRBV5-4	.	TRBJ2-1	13	CASSLKDTTGQFF	TGTGCCAGCAGCTTGAAGGACACGACGGGGCAGTTCTTC
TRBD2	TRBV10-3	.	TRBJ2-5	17	CAISALSRRSGAGAQYF	TGTGCCATCAGTGCCCTTTCTAGGCGAAGCGGGGCGGGGGCCCAGTACTTC